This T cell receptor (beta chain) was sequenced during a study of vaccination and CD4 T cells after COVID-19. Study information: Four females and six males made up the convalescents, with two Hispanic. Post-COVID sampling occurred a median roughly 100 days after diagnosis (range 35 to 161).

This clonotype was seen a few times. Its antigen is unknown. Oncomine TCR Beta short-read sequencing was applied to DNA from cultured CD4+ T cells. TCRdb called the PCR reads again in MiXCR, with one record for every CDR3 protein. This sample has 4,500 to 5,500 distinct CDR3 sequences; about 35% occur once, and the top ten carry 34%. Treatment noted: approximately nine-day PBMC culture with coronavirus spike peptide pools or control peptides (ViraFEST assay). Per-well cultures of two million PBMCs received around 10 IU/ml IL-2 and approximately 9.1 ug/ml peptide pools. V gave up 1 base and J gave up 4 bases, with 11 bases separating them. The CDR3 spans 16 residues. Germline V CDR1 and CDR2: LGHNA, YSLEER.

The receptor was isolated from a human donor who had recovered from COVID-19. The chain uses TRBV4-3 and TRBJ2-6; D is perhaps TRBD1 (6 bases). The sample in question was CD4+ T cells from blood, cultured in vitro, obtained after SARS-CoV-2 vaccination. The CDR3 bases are TGCGCCAGCAGCCAAGTAGGGGGTTCCGGGGCCAACGTCCTGACTTTC. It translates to CASSQVGGSGANVLTF.